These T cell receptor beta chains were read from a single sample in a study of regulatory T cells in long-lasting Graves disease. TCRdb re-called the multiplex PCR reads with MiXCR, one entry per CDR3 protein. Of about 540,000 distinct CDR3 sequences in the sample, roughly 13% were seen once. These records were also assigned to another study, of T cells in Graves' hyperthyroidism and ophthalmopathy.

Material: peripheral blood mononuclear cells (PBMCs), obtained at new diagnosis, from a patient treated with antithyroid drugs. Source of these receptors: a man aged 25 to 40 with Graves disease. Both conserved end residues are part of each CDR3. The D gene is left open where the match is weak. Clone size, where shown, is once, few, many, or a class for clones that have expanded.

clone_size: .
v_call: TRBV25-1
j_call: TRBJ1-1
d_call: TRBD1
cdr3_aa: CASSHRGLPEAFF
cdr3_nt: TGTGCCAGCAGCCACAGGGGGCTCCCTGAAGCTTTCTTT

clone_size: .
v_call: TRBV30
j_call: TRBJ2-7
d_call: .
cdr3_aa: CAWSLAVVGGEQYF
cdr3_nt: TGTGCCTGGAGTCTGGCGGTAGTTGGTGGGGAGCAGTACTTC

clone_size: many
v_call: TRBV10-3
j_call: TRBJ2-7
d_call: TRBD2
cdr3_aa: CAISEAAGVYHEQYF
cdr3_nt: TGTGCCATCAGTGAAGCAGCGGGAGTTTACCACGAGCAGTACTTC

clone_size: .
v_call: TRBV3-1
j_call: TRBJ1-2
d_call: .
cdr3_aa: CASSYEQGLYGYTF
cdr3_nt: TGTGCCAGCAGCTACGAACAGGGTCTTTACGGCTACACCTTC

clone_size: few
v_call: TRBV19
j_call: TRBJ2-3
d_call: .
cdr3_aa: CASSAELPLPDQGGYTDTQYF
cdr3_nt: TGTGCCAGTAGTGCCGAGCTTCCCCTCCCGGACCAGGGTGGGTACACAGATACGCAGTATTTT

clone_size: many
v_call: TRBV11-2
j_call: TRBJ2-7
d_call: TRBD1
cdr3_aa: CASSLPFRTGNSYEQYF
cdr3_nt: TGTGCCAGCAGCTTGCCTTTCCGGACAGGTAACTCCTACGAGCAGTACTTC

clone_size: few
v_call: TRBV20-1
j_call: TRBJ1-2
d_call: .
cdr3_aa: CSAMASRDYGYTF
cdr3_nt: TGCAGTGCTATGGCTTCTAGGGACTATGGCTACACCTTC

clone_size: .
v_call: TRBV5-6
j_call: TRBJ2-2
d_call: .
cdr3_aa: CASSYRTGKGLFF
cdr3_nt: TGTGCCAGCAGCTATCGGACGGGGAAGGGGCTGTTTTTT

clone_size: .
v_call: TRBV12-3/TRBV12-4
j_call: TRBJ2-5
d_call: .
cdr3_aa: CASSFSPGKETQYF
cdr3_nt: TGTGCCAGCAGTTTCAGTCCAGGGAAGGAGACCCAGTACTTC

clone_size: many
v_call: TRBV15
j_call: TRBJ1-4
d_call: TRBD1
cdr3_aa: CATVTGAGDEKLFF
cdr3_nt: TGTGCCACCGTGACAGGGGCCGGAGATGAAAAACTGTTTTTT

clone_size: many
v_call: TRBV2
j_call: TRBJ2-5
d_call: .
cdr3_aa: CASSERTGREETQYF
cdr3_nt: TGTGCCAGCAGTGAACGGACAGGGCGGGAGGAGACCCAGTACTTC

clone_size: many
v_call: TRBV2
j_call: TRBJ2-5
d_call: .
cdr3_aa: CASSQAGETQYF
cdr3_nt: TGTGCCAGCAGCCAGGCCGGGGAGACCCAGTACTTC

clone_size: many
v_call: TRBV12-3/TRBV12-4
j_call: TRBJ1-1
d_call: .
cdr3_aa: CASSLASSLNTEAFF
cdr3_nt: TGTGCCAGCAGTTTAGCTAGCTCCCTGAACACTGAAGCTTTCTTT

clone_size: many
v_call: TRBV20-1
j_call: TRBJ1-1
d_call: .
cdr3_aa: CSAYQPGAAEAFF
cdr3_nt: TGCAGTGCTTATCAACCTGGGGCGGCTGAAGCTTTCTTT

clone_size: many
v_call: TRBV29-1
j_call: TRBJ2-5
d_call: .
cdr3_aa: CSVETRKGTQYF
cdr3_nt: TGCAGCGTTGAAACGCGAAAGGGGACCCAGTACTTC

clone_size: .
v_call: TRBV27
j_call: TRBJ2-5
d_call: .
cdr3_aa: CASSFVAGGETQYF
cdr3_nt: TGTGCCAGCAGTTTTGTGGCAGGGGGGGAGACCCAGTACTTC

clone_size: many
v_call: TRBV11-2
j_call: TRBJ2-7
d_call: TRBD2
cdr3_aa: CASSPRGGSYGVLEQYF
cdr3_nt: TGTGCCAGCAGCCCCCGGGGCGGGAGCTATGGTGTTCTCGAGCAGTACTTC

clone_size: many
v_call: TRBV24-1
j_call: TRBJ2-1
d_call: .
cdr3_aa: CATSDWGTADEQFF
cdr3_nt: TGTGCCACCAGTGATTGGGGTACAGCTGATGAGCAGTTCTTC

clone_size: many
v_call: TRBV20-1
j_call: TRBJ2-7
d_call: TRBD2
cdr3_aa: CSARALAGYEQYF
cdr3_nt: TGCAGTGCTAGAGCACTAGCGGGCTACGAGCAGTACTTC

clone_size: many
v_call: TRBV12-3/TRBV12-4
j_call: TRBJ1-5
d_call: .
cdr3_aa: CASSNNRVQPQHF
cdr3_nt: TGTGCCAGCAGTAATAACAGGGTCCAGCCCCAGCATTTT

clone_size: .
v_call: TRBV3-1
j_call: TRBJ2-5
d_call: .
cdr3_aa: CASSQDGSGGETQYF
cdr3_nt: TGTGCCAGCAGCCAAGACGGGTCGGGCGGGGAGACCCAGTACTTC

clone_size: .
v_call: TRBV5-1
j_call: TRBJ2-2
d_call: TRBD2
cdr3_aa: CASSLESSGRTGELFF
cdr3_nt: TGCGCCAGCAGCTTGGAATCTAGCGGGAGAACCGGGGAGCTGTTTTTT

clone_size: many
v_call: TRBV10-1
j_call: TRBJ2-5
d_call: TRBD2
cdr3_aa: CASSESGGRETQYF
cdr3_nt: TGCGCCAGCAGTGAGTCGGGAGGGCGAGAGACCCAGTACTTC

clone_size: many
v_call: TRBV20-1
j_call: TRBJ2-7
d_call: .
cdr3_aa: CSARSRGRQYEQYF
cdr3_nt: TGCAGTGCTAGATCGCGGGGACGGCAATACGAGCAGTACTTC